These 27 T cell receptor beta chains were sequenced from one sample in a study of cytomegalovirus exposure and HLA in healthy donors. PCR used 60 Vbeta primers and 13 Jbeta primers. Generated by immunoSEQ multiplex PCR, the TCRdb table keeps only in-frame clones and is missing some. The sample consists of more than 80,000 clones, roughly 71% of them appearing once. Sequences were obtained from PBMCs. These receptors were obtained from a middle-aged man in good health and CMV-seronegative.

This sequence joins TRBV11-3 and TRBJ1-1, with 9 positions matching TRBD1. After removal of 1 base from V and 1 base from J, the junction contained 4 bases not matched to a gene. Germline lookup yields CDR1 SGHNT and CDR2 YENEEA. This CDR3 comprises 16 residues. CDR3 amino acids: CASSLGTGAPNTEAFF. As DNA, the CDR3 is TGTGCCAGCAGCTTAGGGACAGGGGCGCCGAACACTGAAGCTTTCTTT.

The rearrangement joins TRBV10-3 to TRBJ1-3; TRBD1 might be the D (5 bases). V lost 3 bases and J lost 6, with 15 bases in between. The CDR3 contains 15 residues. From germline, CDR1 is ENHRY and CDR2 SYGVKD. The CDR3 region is CAISDSQAYENTIYF. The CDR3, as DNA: TGTGCCATCAGTGATTCACAGGCGTATGAAAACACCATATATTTT.

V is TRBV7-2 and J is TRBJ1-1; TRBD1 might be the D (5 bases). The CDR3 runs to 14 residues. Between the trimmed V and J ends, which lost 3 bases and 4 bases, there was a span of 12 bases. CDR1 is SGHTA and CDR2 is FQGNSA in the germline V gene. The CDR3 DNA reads TGTGCCAGCAGCTTGGCAGGGCCGGGCACTGAAGCTTTCTTT. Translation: CASSLAGPGTEAFF.

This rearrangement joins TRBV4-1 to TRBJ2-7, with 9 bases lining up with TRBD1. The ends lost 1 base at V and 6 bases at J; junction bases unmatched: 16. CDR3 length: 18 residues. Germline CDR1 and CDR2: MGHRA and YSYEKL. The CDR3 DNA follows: TGCGCCAGCAGCCAAGTTAGGGCTCCGGGACAGGGTAGTTTCGAGCAGTACTTC. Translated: CASSQVRAPGQGSFEQYF.

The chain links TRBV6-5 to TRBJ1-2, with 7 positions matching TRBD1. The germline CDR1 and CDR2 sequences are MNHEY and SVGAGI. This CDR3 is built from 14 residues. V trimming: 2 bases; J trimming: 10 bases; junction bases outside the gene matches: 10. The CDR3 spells CASSYAPLQGPYTF. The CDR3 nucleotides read TGTGCCAGCAGTTACGCACCGTTACAGGGGCCCTACACCTTC.

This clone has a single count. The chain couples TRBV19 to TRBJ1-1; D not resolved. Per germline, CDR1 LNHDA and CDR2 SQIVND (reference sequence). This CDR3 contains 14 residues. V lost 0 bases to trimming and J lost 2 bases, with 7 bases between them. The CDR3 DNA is TGTGCCAGTAGTATAGATCTAAGAAACACTGAAGCTTTCTTT. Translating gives CASSIDLRNTEAFF.

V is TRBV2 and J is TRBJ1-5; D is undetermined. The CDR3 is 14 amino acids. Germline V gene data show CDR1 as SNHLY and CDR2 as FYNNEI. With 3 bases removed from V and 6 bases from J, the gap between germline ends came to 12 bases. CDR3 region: CASSDLVTGQPQHF. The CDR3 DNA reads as TGTGCCAGCAGTGATTTGGTTACGGGTCAGCCCCAGCATTTT.

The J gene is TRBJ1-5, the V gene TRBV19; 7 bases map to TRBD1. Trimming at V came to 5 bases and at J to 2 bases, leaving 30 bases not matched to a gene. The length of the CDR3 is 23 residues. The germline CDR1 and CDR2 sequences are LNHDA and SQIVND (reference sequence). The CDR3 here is CASSDGPLPLQGRKSVGNQPQHF. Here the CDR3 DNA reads TGTGCCAGTAGTGACGGACCCTTACCACTACAGGGGAGGAAGTCGGTGGGCAATCAGCCCCAGCATTTT.

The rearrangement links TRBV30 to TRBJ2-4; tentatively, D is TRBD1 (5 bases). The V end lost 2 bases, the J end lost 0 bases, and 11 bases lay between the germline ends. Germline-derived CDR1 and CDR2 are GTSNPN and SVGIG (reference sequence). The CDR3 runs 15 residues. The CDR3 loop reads CAWSPQEIAKNIQYF. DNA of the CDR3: TGTGCCTGGAGTCCACAGGAGATAGCCAAAAACATTCAGTACTTC.

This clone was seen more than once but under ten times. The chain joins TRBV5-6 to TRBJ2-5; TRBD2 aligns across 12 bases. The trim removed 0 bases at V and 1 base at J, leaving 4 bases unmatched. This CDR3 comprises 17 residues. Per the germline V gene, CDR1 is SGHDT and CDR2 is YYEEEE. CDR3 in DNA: TGTGCCAGCAGCTTGGAGGTGACTAGCGGGGGCCAAGAGACCCAGTACTTC. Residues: CASSLEVTSGGQETQYF.

The chain's CDR3 is CSVAGQMNTEAFF. In nucleotides, the CDR3 is TGCAGCGTTGCCGGACAGATGAACACTGAAGCTTTCTTT. This sequence joins TRBV29-1 and TRBJ1-1, with a weak D call TRBD1 (6 bases). Germline assignment: CDR1 SQVTM and CDR2 ANQGSEA. V was clipped by 4 bases and J by 0 bases, with 9 bases between them. The CDR3 spans 13 residues.

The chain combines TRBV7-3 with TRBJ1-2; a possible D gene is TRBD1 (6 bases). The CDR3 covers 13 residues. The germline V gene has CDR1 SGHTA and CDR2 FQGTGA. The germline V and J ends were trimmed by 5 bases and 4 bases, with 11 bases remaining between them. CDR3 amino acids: CASSGRGGYGYTF. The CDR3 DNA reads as TGTGCCAGCAGCGGCAGGGGTGGCTATGGCTACACCTTC.

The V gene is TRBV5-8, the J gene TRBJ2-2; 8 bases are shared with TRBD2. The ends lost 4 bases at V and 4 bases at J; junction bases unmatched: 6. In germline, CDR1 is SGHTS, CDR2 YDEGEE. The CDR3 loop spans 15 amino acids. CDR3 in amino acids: CASSPRGVATGELFF. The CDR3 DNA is TGTGCCAGCAGCCCGCGGGGGGTCGCCACCGGGGAGCTGTTTTTT.

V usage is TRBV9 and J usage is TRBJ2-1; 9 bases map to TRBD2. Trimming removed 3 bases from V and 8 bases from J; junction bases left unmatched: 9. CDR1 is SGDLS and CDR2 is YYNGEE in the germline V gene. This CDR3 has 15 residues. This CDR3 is CASSASRGRVYEQFF. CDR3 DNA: TGTGCCAGCAGCGCCTCCCGCGGGAGGGTCTATGAGCAGTTCTTC. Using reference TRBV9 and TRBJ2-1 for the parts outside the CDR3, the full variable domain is DSGVTQTPKHLITATGQRVTLRCSPRSGDLSVYWYQQSLDQGLQFLIQYYNGEERAKGNILERFSAQQFPDLHSELNLSSLELGDSALYFCASSASRGRVYEQFFGPGTRLTVL.

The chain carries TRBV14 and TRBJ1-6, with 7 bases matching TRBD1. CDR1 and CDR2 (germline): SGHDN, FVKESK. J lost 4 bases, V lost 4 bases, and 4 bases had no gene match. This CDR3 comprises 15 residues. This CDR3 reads CASSPLGQYNSPLHF. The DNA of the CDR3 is TGTGCCAGCAGCCCTCTGGGACAGTATAATTCACCCCTCCACTTT.

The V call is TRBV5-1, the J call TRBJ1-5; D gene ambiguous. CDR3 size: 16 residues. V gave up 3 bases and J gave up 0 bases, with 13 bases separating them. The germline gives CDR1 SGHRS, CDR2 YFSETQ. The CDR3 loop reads CASSSDAGDSNQPQHF. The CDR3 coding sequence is TGCGCCAGCAGCTCGGATGCAGGCGATAGCAATCAGCCCCAGCATTTT.

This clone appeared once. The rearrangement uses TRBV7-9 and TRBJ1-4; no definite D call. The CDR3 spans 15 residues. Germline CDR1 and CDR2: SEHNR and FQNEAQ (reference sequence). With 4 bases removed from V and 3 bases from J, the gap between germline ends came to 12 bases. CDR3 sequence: CASSYGVTANEKLFF. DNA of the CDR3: TGTGCCAGCAGCTACGGGGTGACGGCTAATGAAAAACTGTTTTTT.

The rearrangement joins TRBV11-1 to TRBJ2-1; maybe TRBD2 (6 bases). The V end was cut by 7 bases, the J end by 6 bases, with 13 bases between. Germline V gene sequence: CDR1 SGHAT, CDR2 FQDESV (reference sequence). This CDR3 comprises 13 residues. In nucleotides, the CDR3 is TGTGCCAGCACCCCTTTGGGGGGCAATGAGCAGTTCTTC. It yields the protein CASTPLGGNEQFF. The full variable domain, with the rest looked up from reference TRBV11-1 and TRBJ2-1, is EAEVAQSPRYKITEKSQAVAFWCDPISGHATLYWYRQILGQGPELLVQFQDESVVDDSQLPKDRFSAERLKGVDSTLKIQPAELGDSAMYLCASTPLGGNEQFFGPGTRLTVL.

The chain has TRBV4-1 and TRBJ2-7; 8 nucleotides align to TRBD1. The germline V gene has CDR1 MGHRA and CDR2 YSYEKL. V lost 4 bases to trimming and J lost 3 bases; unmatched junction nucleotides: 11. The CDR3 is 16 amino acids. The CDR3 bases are TGCGCCAGCAGCCCCCCGGGACAGGACGGAGACTACGAGCAGTACGTC. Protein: CASSPPGQDGDYEQYV.

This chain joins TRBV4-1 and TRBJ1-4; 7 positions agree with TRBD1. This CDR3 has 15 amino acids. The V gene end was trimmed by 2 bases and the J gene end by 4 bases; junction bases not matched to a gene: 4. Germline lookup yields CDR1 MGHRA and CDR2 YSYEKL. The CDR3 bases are TGCGCCAGCAGCCAATGGGGACAGATTAATGAAAAACTGTTTTTT. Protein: CASSQWGQINEKLFF.

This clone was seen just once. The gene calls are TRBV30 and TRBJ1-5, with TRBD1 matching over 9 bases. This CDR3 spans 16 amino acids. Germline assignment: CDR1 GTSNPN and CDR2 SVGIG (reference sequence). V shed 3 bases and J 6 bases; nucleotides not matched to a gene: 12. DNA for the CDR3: TGTGCCTGGAGGGGCCTCGGACAGGGGTTCGGTCAGCCCCAGCATTTT. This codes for CAWRGLGQGFGQPQHF.

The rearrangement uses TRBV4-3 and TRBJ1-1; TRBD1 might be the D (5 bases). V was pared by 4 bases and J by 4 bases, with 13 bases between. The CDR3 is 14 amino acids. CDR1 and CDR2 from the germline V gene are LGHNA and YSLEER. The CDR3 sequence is CASSRRVQGTEAFF. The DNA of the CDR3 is TGCGCCAGCAGCCGCAGGGTCCAGGGCACTGAAGCTTTCTTT.

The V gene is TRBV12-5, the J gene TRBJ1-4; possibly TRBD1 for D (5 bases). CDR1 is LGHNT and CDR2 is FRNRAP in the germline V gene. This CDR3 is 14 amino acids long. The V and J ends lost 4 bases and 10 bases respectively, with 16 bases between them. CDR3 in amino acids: CASGSPGGIGKLFF. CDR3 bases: TGTGCTAGTGGTTCACCGGGGGGGATCGGAAAACTGTTTTTT. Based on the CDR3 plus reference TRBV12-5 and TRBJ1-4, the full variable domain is DARVTQTPRHKVTEMGQEVTMRCQPILGHNTVFWYRQTMMQGLELLAYFRNRAPLDDSGMPKDRFSAEMPDATLATLKIQPSEPRDSAVYFCASGSPGGIGKLFFGSGTQLSVL.

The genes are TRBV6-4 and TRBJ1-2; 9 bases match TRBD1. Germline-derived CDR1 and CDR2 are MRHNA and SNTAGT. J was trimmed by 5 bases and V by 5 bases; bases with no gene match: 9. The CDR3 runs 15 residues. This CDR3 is CASSQSPGQGYGYTF. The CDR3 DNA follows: TGTGCCAGCAGTCAAAGCCCGGGACAGGGTTATGGCTACACCTTC.

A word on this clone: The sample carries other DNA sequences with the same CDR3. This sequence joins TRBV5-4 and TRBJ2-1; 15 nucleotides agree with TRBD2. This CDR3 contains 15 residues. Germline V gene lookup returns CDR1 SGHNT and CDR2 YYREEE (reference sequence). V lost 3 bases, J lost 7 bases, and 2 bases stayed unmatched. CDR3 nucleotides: TGTGCCAGCAGCTCCGGGACTAGCGGGAGGAATGAGCAGTTCTTC. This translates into CASSSGTSGRNEQFF. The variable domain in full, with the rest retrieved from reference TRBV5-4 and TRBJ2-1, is ETGVTQSPTHLIKTRGQQVTLRCSSQSGHNTVSWYQQALGQGPQFIFQYYREEENGRGNFPPRFSGLQFPNYSSELNVNALELDDSALYLCASSSGTSGRNEQFFGPGTRLTVL.

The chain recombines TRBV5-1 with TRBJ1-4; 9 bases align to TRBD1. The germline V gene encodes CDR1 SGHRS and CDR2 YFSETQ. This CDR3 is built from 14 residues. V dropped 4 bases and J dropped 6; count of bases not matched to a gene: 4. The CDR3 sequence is CASSRTGAYEKLFF. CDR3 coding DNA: TGCGCCAGCAGCCGGACAGGGGCGTATGAAAAACTGTTTTTT.

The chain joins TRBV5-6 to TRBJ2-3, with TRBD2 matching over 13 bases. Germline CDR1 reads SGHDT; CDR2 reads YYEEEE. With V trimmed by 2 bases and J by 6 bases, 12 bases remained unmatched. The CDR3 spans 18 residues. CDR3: CASSFRLAGGTRGDTQYF. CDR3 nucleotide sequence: TGTGCCAGCAGCTTTCGACTAGCGGGAGGCACGCGGGGTGATACGCAGTATTTT.